Below are 13 T cell receptor beta chains sequenced from a single sample in a study of siplizumab effects on memory and regulatory T cells. TCRdb's table, derived via immunoSEQ multiplex PCR, lists solely in-frame clones and lacks some. Here the sample spans around 83,000 clones, about nine tenths being singletons. Sample: CD4+ T cells sorted from blood. All receptors derive from a human donor in good health.

J is TRBJ1-6 and V is TRBV10-3; 7 nucleotides agree with TRBD1. Germline V gene lookup returns CDR1 ENHRY and CDR2 SYGVKD. The CDR3 covers 17 residues. V dropped 6 bases and J dropped 0; count of bases not matched to a gene: 8. The CDR3 nucleotides read TGTGCCATCAGCGGGATACAGGGGAGCTCCTATAATTCACCCCTCCACTTT. Translating gives CAISGIQGSSYNSPLHF.

The rearrangement links TRBV18 to TRBJ2-7, with D perhaps matching TRBD1 (5 bases). Germline CDR1 reads KGHSH; CDR2 reads LQKENI. This CDR3 has 17 amino acids. Trimming stripped 6 bases from V and 0 bases from J, with 21 bases between. CDR3 sequence reads: CASSYRGLQESSYEQYF. CDR3 nucleotides: TGTGCCAGCTCGTACCGTGGGTTACAGGAAAGCTCCTACGAGCAGTACTTC.

The chain uses TRBV4-1 and TRBJ1-1; D is perhaps TRBD1 (6 bases). The CDR3 runs to 14 residues. V lost 4 bases, J lost 5 bases, and 14 bases lay in between. Germline values: CDR1 MGHRA, CDR2 YSYEKL. The chain's CDR3 is CASSLRTDLTEAFF. The CDR3 DNA sequence: TGCGCCAGCAGCCTAAGGACAGATTTGACTGAAGCTTTCTTT.

This sequence joins TRBV21-1 and TRBJ2-5; TRBD1 was called by the table and not checked on the DNA. The end of the DNA is better explained by TRBJ2-7, so the J call may be wrong. TRBV21-1 is deemed a pseudogene. This CDR3 has 11 amino acids. The CDR3, as DNA: TGTGCCAAGGGACAGATCCACGAGCAGTACTTC. It is translated as CAKGQIHEQYF.

The chain couples TRBV6-1 to TRBJ1-1; 8 bases line up with TRBD1. Trimming removed 4 bases from V and 0 bases from J; junction bases left unmatched: 4. The CDR3 has 15 residues. Germline loops: CDR1 MNHNS, CDR2 SASEGT. The CDR3 sequence is CASSGQGRMNTEAFF. The CDR3 DNA reads as TGTGCCAGCAGTGGACAGGGGCGAATGAACACTGAAGCTTTCTTT.

The chain links TRBV9 to TRBJ1-5; the D gene is possibly TRBD1 (5 bases). V dropped 4 bases and J dropped 0 bases, with 11 bases sitting between them. Germline-derived CDR1 and CDR2 are SGDLS and YYNGEE. The CDR3 totals 15 residues. CDR3 coding DNA: TGTGCCAGCAGCACCAAAGGGGATAGCAATCAGCCCCAGCATTTT. Protein sequence: CASSTKGDSNQPQHF.

V gene TRBV12-5 combines with J gene TRBJ1-1; TRBD1 aligns across 12 bases. The CDR3 loop spans 15 amino acids. Germline V gene data show CDR1 as LGHNT and CDR2 as FRNRAP. V was clipped by 6 bases and J by 5 bases; unmatched bases: 7. CDR3 protein: CASGVGTGGRTEAFF. The CDR3 DNA sequence: TGTGCTAGTGGAGTCGGGACAGGGGGCAGAACTGAAGCTTTCTTT.

This chain connects TRBV30 to TRBJ2-4; TRBD1 matches 9 bases. The J segment lost 4 bases and the V segment lost 3 bases, leaving 1 base of the junction unmatched. Germline V gene lookup returns CDR1 GTSNPN and CDR2 SVGIG (reference sequence). This CDR3 is 13 amino acids long. Here the CDR3 DNA reads TGTGCCTGGAGGGGGACAGGGAAAAACATTCAGTACTTC. Translation gives CAWRGTGKNIQYF.

The chain carries TRBV5-5 and TRBJ1-1; no clear D gene. Germline V gives CDR1 SGHKS, CDR2 YYEKEE (reference sequence). The CDR3 is 14 amino acids. V gave up 5 bases and J gave up 0 bases, with 11 bases separating them. CDR3 in DNA: TGTGCCAGCAGTTCGCCGACAATGAACACTGAAGCTTTCTTT. Protein: CASSSPTMNTEAFF.

The rearrangement links TRBV5-4 to TRBJ2-1; 9 bases are shared with TRBD1. The V gene's germline CDR1 is SGHNT and CDR2 YYREEE (reference sequence). The V segment lost 4 bases and the J segment 4 bases; nucleotides outside the gene matches: 0. The CDR3 sequence is 13 residues long. For the CDR3, the DNA is TGTGCCAGCAGCGGACAGGGGTACAATGAGCAGTTCTTC. It codes for CASSGQGYNEQFF. Full variable domain (missing parts from reference TRBV5-4 and TRBJ2-1): ETGVTQSPTHLIKTRGQQVTLRCSSQSGHNTVSWYQQALGQGPQFIFQYYREEENGRGNFPPRFSGLQFPNYSSELNVNALELDDSALYLCASSGQGYNEQFFGPGTRLTVL.

The chain employs TRBV9 and TRBJ2-2; 12 nucleotides match TRBD2. With V trimmed by 4 bases and J by 4 bases, 5 bases remained unmatched. The CDR3 loop spans 16 amino acids. Germline V CDR1 and CDR2: SGDLS, YYNGEE. The CDR3 sequence: CASSFLLAGGTGELFF. The CDR3 DNA is TGTGCCAGCAGCTTTCTACTAGCGGGAGGCACCGGGGAGCTGTTTTTT.

The J gene is TRBJ1-2, the V gene TRBV7-2; 7 bases are a match to TRBD1. CDR3 length: 14 amino acids. CDR1 is SGHTA and CDR2 is FQGNSA in the germline V gene. V lost 2 bases to trimming and J lost 3 bases; unmatched junction nucleotides: 3. CDR3 residues: CASSLQGEDYGYTF. The CDR3 nucleotides read TGTGCCAGCAGCTTACAGGGGGAGGACTATGGCTACACCTTC.

The chain links TRBV11-1 to TRBJ2-3; no definite D call. The CDR3 is made up of 13 amino acids. Germline V lookup: CDR1 SGHAT, CDR2 FQDESV (reference sequence). V dropped 8 bases and J dropped 2 bases, with 11 bases sitting between them. The DNA for the CDR3 is TGTGCCAGCGTCCGAACATTCACAGATACGCAGTATTTT. This gives the protein CASVRTFTDTQYF.